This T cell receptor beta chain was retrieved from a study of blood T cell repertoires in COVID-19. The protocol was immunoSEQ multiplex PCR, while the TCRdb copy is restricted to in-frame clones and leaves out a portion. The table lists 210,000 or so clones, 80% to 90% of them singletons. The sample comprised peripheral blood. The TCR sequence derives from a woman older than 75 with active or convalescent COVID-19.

CDR3 in DNA: TGTGCCAGCAAGGGACAGGGCCCCGCCGGAGCTTTCTTT. Its protein is CASKGQGPAGAFF. The rearrangement links TRBV28 to TRBJ1-1, with TRBD1 matching 9 bases. From germline, CDR1 is MDHEN and CDR2 SYDVKM. With 7 bases clipped from V and 10 bases from J, the junction kept 10 bases outside the gene matches. This CDR3 is built from 13 residues.